What follows are 2 T cell receptor beta chains derived from one specimen sequenced in a study of molecular identifiers for immune sequencing clone quantification. TCRdb redid the calling of the PCR reads with MiXCR, one entry per CDR3 protein. The sample lists approximately 550,000 distinct CDR3 sequences; 25% were seen once. Material: naive CD8+ T cells from blood, with Jurkat cell RNA spiked in. This sample's subset: FACS-sorted CD8+CD4-CCR7+CD45RA+ naive T cells. Receptors originate from a human donor in good health. Some libraries in this study had Jurkat cell RNA spiked in.

The chain couples TRBV12-3 or TRBV12-4 to TRBJ1-1; D gene ambiguous. CDR3 length equals 14 residues. V lost 3 bases to trimming and J lost 1 base, with 9 bases between them. CDR3 protein: CASSLSEGNTEAFF. In DNA, the CDR3 is TGTGCCAGCAGTTTGAGTGAGGGGAACACTGAAGCTTTCTTT.

This clonotype was found a few times. The chain has TRBV6-2 or TRBV6-3 and TRBJ2-1; D is undetermined. Germline CDR1 and CDR2: MNHEY and SVGEGT. This CDR3 has 15 amino acids. V was cut by 6 bases and J by 3 bases, with 15 bases left in between. The CDR3 protein is CASSPYRASYNEQFF. The CDR3 DNA sequence: TGTGCCAGCAGCCCCTATAGAGCGAGCTACAATGAGCAGTTCTTC.